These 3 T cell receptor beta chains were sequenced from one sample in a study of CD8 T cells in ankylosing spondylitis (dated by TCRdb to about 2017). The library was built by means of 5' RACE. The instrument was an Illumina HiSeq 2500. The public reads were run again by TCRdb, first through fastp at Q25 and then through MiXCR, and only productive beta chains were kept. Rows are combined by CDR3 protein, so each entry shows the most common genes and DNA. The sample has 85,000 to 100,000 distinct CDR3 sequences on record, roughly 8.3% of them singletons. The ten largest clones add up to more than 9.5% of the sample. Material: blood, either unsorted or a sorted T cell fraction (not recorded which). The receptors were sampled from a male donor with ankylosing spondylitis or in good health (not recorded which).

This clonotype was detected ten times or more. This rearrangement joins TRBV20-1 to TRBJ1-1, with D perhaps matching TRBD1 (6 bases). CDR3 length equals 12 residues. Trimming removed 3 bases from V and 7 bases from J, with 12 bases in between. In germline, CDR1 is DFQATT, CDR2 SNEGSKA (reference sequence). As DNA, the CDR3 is TGCAGTGCTAGGCAGACAGGCGGTGAAGCTTTCTTT. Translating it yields CSARQTGGEAFF.

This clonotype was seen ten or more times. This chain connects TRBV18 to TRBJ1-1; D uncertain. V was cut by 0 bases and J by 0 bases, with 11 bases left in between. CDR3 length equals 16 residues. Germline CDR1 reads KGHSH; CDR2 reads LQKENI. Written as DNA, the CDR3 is TGTGCCAGCTCACCACCGTTTGGACCCATGAACACTGAAGCTTTCTTT. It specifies CASSPPFGPMNTEAFF.

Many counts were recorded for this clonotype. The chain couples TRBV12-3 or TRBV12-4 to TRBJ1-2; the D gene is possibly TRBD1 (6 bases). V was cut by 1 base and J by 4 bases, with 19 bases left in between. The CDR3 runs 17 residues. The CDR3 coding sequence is TGTGCCAGCAGTTTAGTAGTTGGGCGTGGGGGCGGCTATGGCTACACCTTC. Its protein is CASSLVVGRGGGYGYTF.